The source of this T cell receptor beta chain is a study of patients and donors after allogeneic stem cell transplantation. Using its own MiXCR run on the RT-PCR reads, TCRdb lists one record per CDR3 protein. The sample yields approximately 410,000 distinct CDR3 sequences, approximately 16% seen once. V was clipped by 5 bases and J by 1 base, with 11 bases between them. Per germline, CDR1 SGHVS and CDR2 FNYEAQ. The CDR3 has 15 residues. This clonotype was detected many times. The receptor was derived from a human donor who was either an allogeneic HSCT recipient or a stem cell or donor lymphocyte infusion donor (not recorded which). It is not recorded whose cells these are; they may come from a transplant donor. The chain combines TRBV7-6 with TRBJ2-2; D might be TRBD2 (6 bases). The specimen sequenced was blood, either unsorted or a sorted T cell fraction (not recorded which). DNA for the CDR3: TGTGCCAGCAGCCGGGACTTTTGGAACACCGGGGAGCTGTTTTTT. Its translation is CASSRDFWNTGELFF. The entire variable domain, with the rest obtained from reference TRBV7-6 and TRBJ2-2, is as follows: GAGVSQSPRYKVTKRGQDVALRCDPISGHVSLYWYRQALGQGPEFLTYFNYEAQQDKSGLPNDRFSAERPEGSISTLTIQRTEQRDSAMYRCASSRDFWNTGELFFGEGSRLTVL.